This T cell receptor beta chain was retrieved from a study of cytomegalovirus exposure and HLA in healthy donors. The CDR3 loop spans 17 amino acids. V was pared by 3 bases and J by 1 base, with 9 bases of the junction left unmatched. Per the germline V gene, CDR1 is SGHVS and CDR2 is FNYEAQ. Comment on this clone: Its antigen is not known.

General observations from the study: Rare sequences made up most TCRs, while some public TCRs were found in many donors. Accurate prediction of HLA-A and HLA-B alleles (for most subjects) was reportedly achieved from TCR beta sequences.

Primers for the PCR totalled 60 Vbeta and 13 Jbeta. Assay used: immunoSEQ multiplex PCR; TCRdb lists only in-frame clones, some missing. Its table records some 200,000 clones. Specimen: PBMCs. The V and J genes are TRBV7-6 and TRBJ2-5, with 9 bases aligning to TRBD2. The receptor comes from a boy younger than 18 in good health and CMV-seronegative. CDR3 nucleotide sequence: TGTGCCAGCAGCTTGTCTCCCGGAGCGGGGGGCCAAGAGACCCAGTACTTC. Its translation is CASSLSPGAGGQETQYF.